Given below is one T cell receptor (beta chain) in context. The target antigen is unknown. The junction departs from germline at one end; a sequencing error may be responsible. Other nucleotide sequences from this sample produce the same CDR3. Everyone who donated was a healthy bone marrow donor. This specimen comes from a study of cytomegalovirus exposure and HLA in healthy donors. Findings of the study overall: Among CMV-associated TCR beta chains, most appeared HLA-restricted in a later analysis.

Both 60 Vbeta primers and 13 Jbeta primers went into the PCR. The repertoire was sequenced with immunoSEQ multiplex PCR; TCRdb's copy has only in-frame clones and lacks some. The sample records about 150,000 clones, around 66% being singletons. CDR1 and CDR2 from the germline V gene are SNHLY and FYNNEI. The CDR3 totals 13 residues. The source is a woman younger than 45 in good health and CMV-seropositive. Input material: PBMCs. The chain uses TRBV2 and TRBJ1-3, with D unresolved. CDR3 sequence: CASSELRGNTIYF. The DNA of the CDR3 is TGTGCTAGCAGTGAACTCAGGGGAAACACCATATATTTT.